This T cell receptor beta chain comes out of a study of blood T cell repertoires in COVID-19 (dated by TCRdb to 2018 to 2020). Regarding the research as a whole: Collaborator samples came from the United States, Italy and Spain and covered acute and convalescent phases of COVID-19. The dataset comprised deeply sampled blood TCRbeta repertoires from subjects exposed to, actively infected with, or recovered from COVID-19. The repertoires were made available in a free public database intended to serve as a resource for research on the immune response to SARS-CoV-2. The material from the prospective study consisted of cDNA or gDNA derived from T cells, B-cell-depleted T cells, or PBMCs. Nearly every sample came with metadata listing a de-identified subject ID, COVID-19 status, age in years and sex. Where HLA class I and class II types were available, the types were taken from metadata supplied by the sample provider, not from assay-based typing. Samples were obtained from the ongoing ImmuneRACE study (first 160 participants) and from about 1,300 subjects provided by 6 global collaborators.

General study outcomes and caveats: The amount of clinical and demographic metadata varied by source and participant and was provided uncurated.

Whole blood was collected in K2EDTA tubes by collaborating institutions according to the institutions' own protocols. For TCRbeta analysis, collaborator samples were shipped as frozen whole blood, as isolated PBMCs, or as DNA extracted from either sample type. TCRbeta CDR3 regions were amplified from genomic DNA by means of the immunoSEQ Assay, a bias-controlled multiplex PCR. The authors' analysis ran thus. Nucleated cell counts per sample were estimated from amplification of reference gene primers within the assay. To quantify the absolute abundance of each unique TCRbeta CDR3 rearrangement, sequence reads were collapsed and filtered. For each sample, productive Simpson clonality was calculated as the square root of Simpson's diversity index across productive rearrangements. As stored in TCRdb, this immuneACCESS dataset retains in-frame rearrangements with V and J assigned. A fraction of the clones does not appear; measured against another copy, unresolved V genes explain less than half of the discrepancy, and the remainder lacks a known reason. V, J and clone size are taken as reported in that table, and D and trimming were inferred from the DNA itself. This sample comprises 35,000 to 55,000 clones, about 87% of them detected only once. The top ten constitute approximately 4.7% of the sample.

Only one count was recorded for this clone. The specificity of this receptor is unknown. Per-base quality was not reported, and no clone a single base away is much larger than it. Sequences SQVTM (CDR1) and ANQGSEA (CDR2) are obtained from the germline V gene. The CDR3 runs 13 amino acids, cysteine and phenylalanine included. CDR3 DNA only is kept here, 39 bases in frame from base 1. Relative to germline, V is 8 bases shorter and J is 4 bases shorter, with 17 bases between their ends. The chain is assembled from TRBV29-1 and TRBJ1-2; the D gene is perhaps TRBD1, on 6 matching bases. Material for sequencing was peripheral blood. The receptor was isolated from a human donor in a cohort sampled during active COVID-19. The base sequence is TGCAGCCCCGCTGGGAAGGACAGCTATGGCTACACCTTC. Translated, this is CSPAGKDSYGYTF.